This T cell receptor (beta chain) was identified in a study of blood T cells in healthy people across ages. The CDR3 totals 19 residues. The trim removed 2 bases at V and 3 bases at J, leaving 13 bases unmatched. Germline V gene lookup returns CDR1 SGHRS and CDR2 YFSETQ. The authors ran a second PCR of roughly 6 to 11 cycles using a sample-barcoded 5' primer and a J-beta primer mix. Any given sample supplied a minimum of 3 million CDR3-containing paired-end reads. TCRdb recomputed calls from the 5' RACE reads with MiXCR, one row per CDR3 protein. The sample has 800,000 or so distinct CDR3 sequences; 25% are singletons. Caucasian, healthy and from Russia, the donors were aged between 6 and 90. Separately, the same data were catalogued under a study of T cells of mothers and their children. That work states: From each mother came over 8 million TCR beta CDR3 reads, and from each child came 2.5 million to 3 million.

V and J are TRBV5-1 and TRBJ2-2, with TRBD2 matching over 10 bases. The clonotype was recovered from a boy aged 10-17 years in good health. The source material was blood. The CDR3 sequence is CASSLSGGAGQLDTGELFF. In DNA form, the CDR3 reads TGCGCCAGCAGCTTAAGCGGGGGGGCCGGTCAATTGGACACCGGGGAGCTGTTTTTT.